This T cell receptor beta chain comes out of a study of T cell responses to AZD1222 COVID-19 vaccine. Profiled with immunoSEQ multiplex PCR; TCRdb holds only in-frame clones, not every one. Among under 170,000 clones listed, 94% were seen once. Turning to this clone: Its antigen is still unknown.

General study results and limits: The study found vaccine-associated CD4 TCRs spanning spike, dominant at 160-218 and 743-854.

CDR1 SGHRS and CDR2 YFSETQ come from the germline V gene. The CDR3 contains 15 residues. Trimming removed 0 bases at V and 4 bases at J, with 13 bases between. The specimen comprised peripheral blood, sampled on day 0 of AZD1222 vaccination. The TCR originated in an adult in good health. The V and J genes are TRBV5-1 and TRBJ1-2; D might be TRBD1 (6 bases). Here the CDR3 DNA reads TGCGCCAGCAGCTTGGGTGTCAGGGGCTCCTATGGCTACACCTTC. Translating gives CASSLGVRGSYGYTF. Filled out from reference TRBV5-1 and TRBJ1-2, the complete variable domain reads KAGVTQTPRYLIKTRGQQVTLSCSPISGHRSVSWYQQTPGQGLQFLFEYFSETQRNKGNFPGRFSGRQFSNSRSEMNVSTLELGDSALYLCASSLGVRGSYGYTFGSGTRLTVV.